This passage covers 15 T cell receptor beta chains from one sample sequenced in a study of T cell responses to AZD1222 COVID-19 vaccine. The data were produced by immunoSEQ multiplex PCR, yet TCRdb's version contains in-frame clones alone and is incomplete. The sample lists 160,000 or so clones; over 85% were seen once. The sequences come from peripheral blood, collected on day 0 of AZD1222 vaccination. Source of these receptors: an adult in good health.

This clone was seen a few times. The chain joins TRBV5-4 to TRBJ1-2; 7 bases line up with TRBD1. Trimming took 0 bases from V and 5 from J; bases not matched to a gene: 4. Germline CDR1 and CDR2: SGHNT and YYREEE (reference sequence). This CDR3 has 14 amino acids. The DNA for the CDR3 is TGTGCCAGCAGCTTGGGACAGGGCAGATATGGCTACACCTTC. It specifies CASSLGQGRYGYTF.

The CDR3 is CASSQESLNTEAFF. For the CDR3, the DNA is TGCGCCAGCAGCCAAGAAAGCCTTAACACTGAAGCTTTCTTT. J is TRBJ1-1 and V is TRBV4-1; D not resolved. Germline CDR1 MGHRA, CDR2 YSYEKL. The CDR3 has 14 residues. The V end lost 0 bases, the J end lost 2 bases, and 7 bases lay between the germline ends.

V gene TRBV6-5 combines with J gene TRBJ2-7; the match to TRBD2 covers 10 bases. Germline V gene lookup returns CDR1 MNHEY and CDR2 SVGAGI. The V gene end was trimmed by 2 bases and the J gene end by 2 bases; junction bases not matched to a gene: 3. The CDR3 length is 15 residues. CDR3: CASSYLAGVTYEQYF. The CDR3 coding sequence is TGTGCCAGCAGTTACCTAGCGGGGGTTACCTACGAGCAGTACTTC.

The chain links TRBV19 to TRBJ1-5; no firm D call. This CDR3 spans 13 amino acids. V was cut by 2 bases and J by 1 base, with 3 bases left in between. From germline, CDR1 is LNHDA and CDR2 SQIVND (reference sequence). The CDR3: CASSITSNQPQHF. CDR3 nucleotides: TGTGCCAGTAGTATAACCAGCAATCAGCCCCAGCATTTT.

The chain is built from TRBV27 and TRBJ1-2; TRBD1 matches at 11 bases. J lost 5 bases, V lost 3 bases, and 2 bases had no gene match. The CDR3 has 14 amino acids. CDR1 MNHEY and CDR2 SMNVEV come from the germline V gene (reference sequence). The CDR3 DNA reads as TGTGCCAGCAGTTTCGGACAGGGGGCTTATGGCTACACCTTC. Translation: CASSFGQGAYGYTF.

V and J are TRBV7-2 and TRBJ2-2, with 11 bases identical to TRBD1. V lost 5 bases, J lost 3 bases, and 8 bases stayed unmatched. The germline gives CDR1 SGHTA, CDR2 FQGNSA. The length of the CDR3 is 17 residues. The CDR3 bases are TGTGCCAGCAGCATGGACAGGGGGCGCGAAGACACCGGGGAGCTGTTTTTT. Amino acid sequence: CASSMDRGREDTGELFF.

The J gene is TRBJ2-7, the V gene TRBV6-5, with TRBD2 identical over 8 bases. Germline V lookup: CDR1 MNHEY, CDR2 SVGAGI. This CDR3 is built from 14 residues. With V trimmed by 4 bases and J by 5 bases, 7 bases remained unmatched. CDR3 nucleotide sequence: TGTGCCAGCAGTTCCGGACTAGCTTCTAACGAGCAGTACTTC. It codes for CASSSGLASNEQYF.

This rearrangement joins TRBV6-5 to TRBJ1-1; D is unresolved. Trimming stripped 0 bases from V and 6 bases from J, with 11 bases between. CDR1 is MNHEY, CDR2 SVGAGI, per germline. The CDR3 spans 14 residues. The CDR3 spells CASSYSQSMPEAFF. CDR3 nucleotides: TGTGCCAGCAGTTACTCGCAGAGCATGCCTGAAGCTTTCTTT.

The chain recombines TRBV18 with TRBJ1-3, with D tentatively TRBD1 (5 bases). The CDR3 spans 17 residues. Germline V gene data show CDR1 as KGHSH and CDR2 as LQKENI. V lost 2 bases to trimming and J lost 5 bases, with 19 bases between them. Here the CDR3 DNA reads TGTGCCAGCTCACCATTGCCGGGACCGAGAACGCGAAACACCATATATTTT. It translates to CASSPLPGPRTRNTIYF.

The chain carries TRBV27 and TRBJ2-1; D remains ambiguous. CDR1 and CDR2 from the germline V gene are MNHEY and SMNVEV (reference sequence). V dropped 0 bases and J dropped 7 bases, with 10 bases sitting between them. The CDR3 totals 14 residues. CDR3 region: CASSLSPLGNEQFF. In DNA form, the CDR3 reads TGTGCCAGCAGTTTATCCCCACTTGGGAATGAGCAGTTCTTC.

The gene calls are TRBV5-6 and TRBJ1-5; D gene uncertain. Germline CDR1 and CDR2: SGHDT and YYEEEE. V dropped 0 bases and J dropped 6 bases, with 7 bases sitting between them. CDR3 length: 13 residues. The CDR3 here is CASSLGPTQPQHF. Written as DNA, the CDR3 is TGTGCCAGCAGCTTGGGCCCGACTCAGCCCCAGCATTTT.

In DNA form, the CDR3 reads TGTGCCAGCAGCCGACAAGGGATCTCCTACAATGAGCAGTTCTTC. Amino acid sequence: CASSRQGISYNEQFF. The genes are TRBV3-1 (or the pseudogene TRBV3-2) and TRBJ2-1; D is uncertain. In germline, CDR1 is LGHDT, CDR2 YNNKEL (reference sequence). The CDR3 sequence is 15 residues long. Trimming left V 4 bases short and J 0 bases short, with 10 bases between.

The genes are TRBV4-2 and TRBJ2-5; tentatively, D is TRBD2 (5 bases). The CDR3 has 15 amino acids. Germline values: CDR1 LGHNA, CDR2 YNFKEQ. Trimming took off 0 bases at V and 1 base at J, with 9 bases between the two ends. CDR3 DNA sequence: TGTGCCAGCAGCCAAGATAAACTAGTCCAAGAGACCCAGTACTTC. It codes for CASSQDKLVQETQYF.

The CDR3: CASRPGWGGELFF. The CDR3 region has the DNA TGTGCCAGCAGACCGGGTTGGGGCGGGGAGCTGTTTTTT. The chain links TRBV12-3 or TRBV12-4 to TRBJ2-2, with D unclear. The CDR3 runs 13 residues. Trimming pared 6 bases from V and 7 bases from J, leaving 12 bases between.

The chain employs TRBV4-2 and TRBJ2-7; D possibly corresponds to TRBD2 (5 bases). CDR3 length equals 18 residues. The germline V gene encodes CDR1 LGHNA and CDR2 YNFKEQ. Trimming took 2 bases from V and 4 from J, leaving 24 bases between them. The DNA of the CDR3 is TGTGCCAGCAGCCAAAACCCCCTTGCGGGTGGGATGGGGTACGAGCAGTACTTC. It yields the protein CASSQNPLAGGMGYEQYF.